The next 28 T cell receptor beta chains were all read from a single sample in a study of blood T cell repertoires in COVID-19. Clones were read by immunoSEQ multiplex PCR, and TCRdb kept only the in-frame ones, dropping some. The table has approximately 97,000 clones, 90% seen once. Sequenced: peripheral blood. These receptors were collected from a man between 60 and 70 years old with acute or convalescent COVID-19.

This clone was seen once. The chain uses TRBV2 and TRBJ2-7; 8 nucleotides align to TRBD2. With V trimmed by 4 bases and J by 7 bases, 6 bases remained unmatched. Germline values: CDR1 SNHLY, CDR2 FYNNEI. The CDR3 spans 13 residues. CDR3 DNA: TGTGCCAGCAGTGGGACTAGCTTGGGGGAGCAGTACGTC. Residues: CASSGTSLGEQYV.

The V call is TRBV10-3, the J call TRBJ1-2, with a weak D call TRBD1 (5 bases). V gave up 8 bases and J gave up 4 bases, with 17 bases separating them. The CDR3 runs 14 residues. From germline, CDR1 is ENHRY and CDR2 SYGVKD. CDR3 DNA sequence: TGTGCCATCTCCGATCTGGGGCAGATCTATGGCTACACCTTC. This codes for CAISDLGQIYGYTF.

This chain uses TRBV5-1 with TRBJ2-1, with D possibly TRBD1 on 5 matching bases. The CDR3 is 14 residues long. V lost 1 base and J 7 bases, leaving 12 bases between the germline ends. Germline assignment: CDR1 SGHRS and CDR2 YFSETQ. The DNA of the CDR3 is TGCGCCAGCAGCTTGAGGGGCGTCGAAAATGAGCAGTTCTTC. This codes for CASSLRGVENEQFF.

The chain couples TRBV7-9 to TRBJ1-3, with 7 bases fitting TRBD1. This CDR3 has 15 residues. V gave up 3 bases and J gave up 4 bases; unmatched junction bases: 6. Germline V gene data show CDR1 as SEHNR and CDR2 as FQNEAQ (reference sequence). The CDR3 protein is CASSLMTGTGNTIYF. The CDR3 DNA reads TGTGCCAGCAGCTTGATGACAGGGACGGGAAACACCATATATTTT. The entire variable domain, with the rest obtained from reference TRBV7-9 and TRBJ1-3, is as follows: DTGVSQNPRHKITKRGQNVTFRCDPISEHNRLYWYRQTLGQGPEFLTYFQNEAQLEKSRLLSDRFSAERPKGSFSTLEIQRTEQGDSAMYLCASSLMTGTGNTIYFGEGSWLTVV.

The chain uses TRBV6-5 and TRBJ1-5; TRBD1 is a possible D gene (6 bases). Germline V CDR1 and CDR2: MNHEY, SVGAGI. Trimming left V 6 bases short and J 0 bases short, with 12 bases between. The CDR3 runs to 15 residues. CDR3 nucleotides: TGTGCCAGCAGAAAACAGGGAAATAGCAATCAGCCCCAGCATTTT. Translated: CASRKQGNSNQPQHF.

The rearrangement links TRBV7-9 to TRBJ1-2; maybe TRBD1 (5 bases). The CDR3 is made up of 13 amino acids. Germline-derived CDR1 and CDR2 are SEHNR and FQNEAQ (reference sequence). The ends were cut back, 5 bases at V and 4 bases at J, with 11 bases in the middle. In DNA form, the CDR3 reads TGTGCCAGCAGCCCCGCAGGGTCCTATGGCTACACCTTC. Its translation: CASSPAGSYGYTF.

The chain carries TRBV19 and TRBJ1-5, with D maybe TRBD1 (5 bases). CDR3 length: 13 amino acids. Deletions cut 7 bases from V and 7 bases from J, with 14 bases between. CDR1 is LNHDA and CDR2 is SQIVND in the germline V gene (reference sequence). The CDR3, as DNA: TGTGCCAGTAACTCGTACCAGGGACAGCCCCAGCATTTT. Residues: CASNSYQGQPQHF.

The CDR3 DNA reads TGTGCCAGCAGTCGAAGTGACAGGGGTAGTTACACCGGGGAGCTGTTTTTT. It yields the protein CASSRSDRGSYTGELFF. The chain is built from TRBV2 and TRBJ2-2; TRBD1 agrees at 8 bases. Germline lookup yields CDR1 SNHLY and CDR2 FYNNEI. The CDR3 contains 17 residues. J lost 3 bases, V lost 5 bases, and 11 bases had no gene match.

This chain links TRBV5-5 with TRBJ2-1; D is perhaps TRBD1 (5 bases). V lost 4 bases to trimming and J lost 3 bases, with 14 bases between them. Germline V lookup: CDR1 SGHKS, CDR2 YYEKEE (reference sequence). CDR3 length: 15 amino acids. Written as DNA, the CDR3 is TGTGCCAGCAGCCCCCAGGGCCAGGACTACAATGAGCAGTTCTTC. Its translation: CASSPQGQDYNEQFF.

The chain combines TRBV12-3 or TRBV12-4 with TRBJ1-2; a possible D gene is TRBD1 (5 bases). The CDR3 totals 13 residues. Trimming took 5 bases from V and 8 from J, leaving 15 bases between them. As DNA, the CDR3 is TGTGCCAGCAGTCCGCAGATCAGGGCCGGCTACACCTTC. Protein: CASSPQIRAGYTF.

V is TRBV2 and J is TRBJ2-2; no firm D call. The CDR3 consists of 14 residues. CDR1 SNHLY and CDR2 FYNNEI come from the germline V gene. The ends were cut back, 6 bases at V and 1 base at J, with 9 bases in the middle. CDR3: CASSVQENTGELFF. CDR3 DNA: TGTGCCAGCAGCGTACAAGAGAACACCGGGGAGCTGTTTTTT.

The DNA of the CDR3 is TGTGCCAGCAGTTCCTTCGGACAGCAGAACACTGAAGCTTTCTTT. It translates to CASSSFGQQNTEAFF. V and J are TRBV6-5 and TRBJ1-1; D possibly corresponds to TRBD1 (6 bases). Germline V gene data show CDR1 as MNHEY and CDR2 as SVGAGI. The V end was cut by 4 bases, the J end by 1 base, with 13 bases between. This CDR3 has 15 residues.

V gene TRBV3-1 (or the pseudogene TRBV3-2) combines with J gene TRBJ2-3, with 9 positions matching TRBD1. Losses at the gene ends were 0 bases for V and 1 base for J; bases not matched to a gene: 5. CDR1 and CDR2 (germline): LGHDT, YNNKEL (reference sequence). The CDR3 has 17 amino acids. CDR3 in DNA: TGTGCCAGCAGCCAAGACAGGACAGGGGCTGGCACAGATACGCAGTATTTT. The encoded protein is CASSQDRTGAGTDTQYF.

This chain connects TRBV6-5 to TRBJ1-2; perhaps TRBD1 as D (5 bases). The CDR3 is 14 amino acids. Germline V gene sequence: CDR1 MNHEY, CDR2 SVGAGI. With 7 bases removed from V and 2 bases from J, the gap between germline ends came to 14 bases. The CDR3 loop reads CASIRQSANYGYTF. CDR3 bases: TGTGCCAGCATTCGACAGTCCGCGAACTATGGCTACACCTTC.

In its sample, this clone was seen a few times. J is TRBJ2-7 and V is TRBV5-1; 13 bases agree with TRBD2. The CDR3 loop spans 15 amino acids. CDR1 is SGHRS and CDR2 is YFSETQ in the germline V gene. The junction had 3 bases not matched to a gene; V was cut back by 0 bases and J by 6 bases. The CDR3 nucleotides are TGCGCCAGCAGCTTGGCCGGGACTAGCGGGGCCGAGCAGTACTTC. It encodes CASSLAGTSGAEQYF. Using reference TRBV5-1 and TRBJ2-7 for the parts outside the CDR3, the full variable domain is KAGVTQTPRYLIKTRGQQVTLSCSPISGHRSVSWYQQTPGQGLQFLFEYFSETQRNKGNFPGRFSGRQFSNSRSEMNVSTLELGDSALYLCASSLAGTSGAEQYFGPGTRLTVT.

This clone was recorded once. This chain links TRBV11-2 with TRBJ2-2; TRBD2 agrees at 10 bases. The CDR3 consists of 16 residues. CDR1 is SGHAT, CDR2 FQNNGV, per germline. The ends lost 3 bases at V and 5 bases at J; junction bases unmatched: 6. The CDR3 is CASSFELAGRTGELFF. The CDR3 nucleotides read TGTGCCAGCAGCTTTGAACTAGCGGGGCGTACCGGGGAGCTGTTTTTT.

The chain recombines TRBV30 with TRBJ2-1, with a weak D call TRBD2 (5 bases). CDR1 GTSNPN and CDR2 SVGIG come from the germline V gene (reference sequence). V lost 0 bases and J 8 bases, leaving 17 bases between the germline ends. The CDR3 spans 15 residues. This CDR3 is CAWSVGLLSGDEQFF. The CDR3 coding sequence is TGTGCCTGGAGTGTAGGACTCCTCAGTGGCGATGAGCAGTTCTTC. The whole variable domain, filled in from reference TRBV30 and TRBJ2-1, reads SQTIHQWPATLVQPVGSPLSLECTVEGTSNPNLYWYRQAAGRGLQLLFYSVGIGQISSEVPQNLSASRPQDRQFILSSKKLLLSDSGFYLCAWSVGLLSGDEQFFGPGTRLTVL.

The chain recombines TRBV2 with TRBJ1-1; the match to TRBD1 covers 7 bases. J gave up 0 bases and V 5 bases, and 9 bases lay outside the gene matches. CDR1 SNHLY and CDR2 FYNNEI come from the germline V gene. This CDR3 is built from 16 residues. CDR3 residues: CASSSIPGQLNTEAFF. The CDR3 bases are TGTGCCAGCAGTTCTATTCCGGGACAGCTGAACACTGAAGCTTTCTTT.

V gene TRBV7-6 combines with J gene TRBJ1-1, with 9 bases identical to TRBD1. The V segment lost 5 bases and the J segment 1 base; nucleotides outside the gene matches: 5. Germline-derived CDR1 and CDR2 are SGHVS and FNYEAQ. The length of the CDR3 is 15 residues. This CDR3 reads CASSLWDRENTEAFF. The CDR3 coding sequence is TGTGCCAGCAGCCTCTGGGACAGGGAGAACACTGAAGCTTTCTTT.

This rearrangement joins TRBV27 to TRBJ1-2; D not certain. Trimming took 5 bases from V and 0 from J, leaving 13 bases between them. Per the germline V gene, CDR1 is MNHEY and CDR2 is SMNVEV (reference sequence). The CDR3 length is 15 residues. The CDR3 sequence is CASSPYGGPNYGYTF. The CDR3 DNA follows: TGTGCCAGCAGTCCATATGGAGGTCCTAACTATGGCTACACCTTC.

The chain links TRBV30 to TRBJ1-2, with a weak D call TRBD1 (6 bases). V lost 0 bases and J lost 4, with 6 bases in between. Germline V gives CDR1 GTSNPN, CDR2 SVGIG (reference sequence). The CDR3 consists of 12 residues. The CDR3 bases are TGTGCCTGGAGTGTCAGGGGCTATGGCTACACCTTC. Translation: CAWSVRGYGYTF.

J is TRBJ2-5 and V is TRBV25-1; D is possibly TRBD1 (6 bases). The V and J ends lost 10 bases and 0 bases respectively, with 12 bases between them. The CDR3 is made up of 13 amino acids. Germline V gene sequence: CDR1 MGHDK, CDR2 SYGVNS. CDR3 sequence: CATLRDNQETQYF. The CDR3 DNA follows: TGTGCCACCCTCCGGGACAACCAAGAGACCCAGTACTTC.

The sample holds a few counts of this clone. The rearrangement links TRBV7-9 to TRBJ1-1; D is perhaps TRBD1 (5 bases). The CDR3 covers 17 residues. Trimming left V 6 bases short and J 0 bases short, with 20 bases between. Germline CDR1 SEHNR, CDR2 FQNEAQ (reference sequence). This CDR3 reads CASRPTFLTEMNTEAFF. The DNA of the CDR3 is TGTGCCAGCAGACCCACTTTTCTGACAGAGATGAACACTGAAGCTTTCTTT. Full variable domain (missing parts from reference TRBV7-9 and TRBJ1-1): DTGVSQNPRHKITKRGQNVTFRCDPISEHNRLYWYRQTLGQGPEFLTYFQNEAQLEKSRLLSDRFSAERPKGSFSTLEIQRTEQGDSAMYLCASRPTFLTEMNTEAFFGQGTRLTVV.

The CDR3 nucleotides read TGTGCCTGGAGTCCTCAGGGGTTTAGTGGCTACACCTTC. This translates into CAWSPQGFSGYTF. The gene calls are TRBV30 and TRBJ1-2; perhaps TRBD1 as D (6 bases). Germline V CDR1 and CDR2: GTSNPN, SVGIG (reference sequence). The CDR3 loop spans 13 amino acids. The V end was cut by 2 bases, the J end by 7 bases, with 14 bases between.

V is TRBV7-9 and J is TRBJ2-3, with D possibly matching TRBD2 (5 bases). From germline, CDR1 is SEHNR and CDR2 FQNEAQ (reference sequence). The CDR3 runs to 18 residues. Trimming left V 3 bases short and J 1 base short, with 20 bases between. The CDR3 region is CASSLAVKLTRGTDTQYF. Here the CDR3 DNA reads TGTGCCAGCAGCTTGGCAGTTAAACTAACTAGGGGCACAGATACGCAGTATTTT.

V and J are TRBV6-5 and TRBJ2-2, with 12 nucleotides matching TRBD2. Germline CDR1 MNHEY, CDR2 SVGAGI. The CDR3 consists of 15 residues. With 6 bases clipped from V and 6 bases from J, the junction kept 5 bases outside the gene matches. This CDR3 is CASRSSGGAAGELFF. The CDR3 DNA reads TGTGCCAGCAGGTCTAGCGGGGGGGCGGCCGGGGAGCTGTTTTTT.

This sequence joins TRBV5-1 and TRBJ1-2; possibly TRBD1 for D (6 bases). The V end lost 4 bases, the J end lost 2 bases, and 18 bases lay between the germline ends. The CDR3 runs 16 residues. Germline CDR1 is SGHRS and CDR2 is YFSETQ. This CDR3 is CASSAGSTTGNYGYTF. The CDR3 DNA sequence: TGCGCCAGCAGCGCAGGATCAACGACAGGCAACTATGGCTACACCTTC.

CDR3 residues: CASSTGGSEAFF. The CDR3, as DNA: TGTGCCAGCAGCACCGGAGGAAGTGAAGCTTTCTTT. The genes are TRBV11-3 and TRBJ1-1; no clear D gene. CDR1 is SGHNT, CDR2 YENEEA, per germline. There are 12 residues in the CDR3. Trimming took 5 bases from V and 7 from J, leaving 11 bases between them.